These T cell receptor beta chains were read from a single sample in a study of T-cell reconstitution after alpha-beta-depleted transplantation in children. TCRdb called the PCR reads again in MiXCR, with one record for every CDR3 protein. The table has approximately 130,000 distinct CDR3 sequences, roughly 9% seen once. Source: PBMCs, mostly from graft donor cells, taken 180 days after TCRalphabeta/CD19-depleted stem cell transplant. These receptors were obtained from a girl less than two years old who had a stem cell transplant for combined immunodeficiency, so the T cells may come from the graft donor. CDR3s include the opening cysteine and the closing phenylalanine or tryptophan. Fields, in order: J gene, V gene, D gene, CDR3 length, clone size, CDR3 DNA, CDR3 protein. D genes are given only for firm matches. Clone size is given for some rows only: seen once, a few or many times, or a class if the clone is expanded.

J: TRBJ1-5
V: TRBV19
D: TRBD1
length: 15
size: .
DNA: TGTGCCAGTAGGACCCCGGGACAGGGAAATCAGCCCCAGCATTTT
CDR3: CASRTPGQGNQPQHF

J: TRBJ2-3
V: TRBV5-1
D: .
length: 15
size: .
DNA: TGCGCCAGCAGCTTGGCCGTTAGCCTCACAGATACGCAGTATTTT
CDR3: CASSLAVSLTDTQYF

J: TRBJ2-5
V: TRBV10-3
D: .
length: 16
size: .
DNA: TGTGCCATCAGTGGGACGTTTCTAGCGACGGAAGAGACCCAGTACTTC
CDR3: CAISGTFLATEETQYF

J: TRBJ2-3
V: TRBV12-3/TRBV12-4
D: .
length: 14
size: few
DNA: TGTGCCAGCAGTTTCTGGGGGGTCACAGATACGCAGTATTTT
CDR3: CASSFWGVTDTQYF

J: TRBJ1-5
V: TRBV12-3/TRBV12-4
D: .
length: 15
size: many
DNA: TGTGCCAGCAGGCCCACAGGCTATAGCAATCAGCCCCAGCATTTT
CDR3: CASRPTGYSNQPQHF

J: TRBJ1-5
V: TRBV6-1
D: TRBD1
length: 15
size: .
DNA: TGTGCCAGCAGCCCTTCGGGCAGGGGGCGACAGCCCCAGCATTTT
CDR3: CASSPSGRGRQPQHF

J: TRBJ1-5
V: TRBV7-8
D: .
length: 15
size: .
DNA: TGTGCCAGCGGCCCAGGGTGGGGTTTTAGTCAGCCCCAGCATTTT
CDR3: CASGPGWGFSQPQHF

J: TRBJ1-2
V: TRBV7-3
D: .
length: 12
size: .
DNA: TGTGCCAGCAGCCTACCCGGGGCCTCCGGCACCTTC
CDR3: CASSLPGASGTF

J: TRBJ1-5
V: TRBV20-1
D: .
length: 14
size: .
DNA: TGCAGTGCTGAGATCGGTGGCCGATATCAGCCCCAGCATTTT
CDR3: CSAEIGGRYQPQHF

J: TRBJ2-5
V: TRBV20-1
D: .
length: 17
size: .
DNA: TGCAGTGCCTCGATTAATTCCGGGACTGTTCTAATTGAGACCCAGTACTTC
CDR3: CSASINSGTVLIETQYF

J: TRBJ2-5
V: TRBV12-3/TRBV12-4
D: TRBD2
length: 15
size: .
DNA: TGTGCCAGCAGCCTGAGGGGACTAGCGTTGAAGACCCAGTACTTC
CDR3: CASSLRGLALKTQYF

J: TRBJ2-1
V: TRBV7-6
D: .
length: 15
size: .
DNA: TGTGCCAGCAGCTTAAGAGGTGGGATTTACAATGAGCAGTTCTTC
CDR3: CASSLRGGIYNEQFF

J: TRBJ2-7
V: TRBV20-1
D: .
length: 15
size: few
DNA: TGCAGTGCTAGAGAAGACAAGAAGTTCGCCTACGAGCAGTACTTC
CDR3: CSAREDKKFAYEQYF

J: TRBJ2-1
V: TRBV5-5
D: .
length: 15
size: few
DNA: TGTGCCAGCAGCTTGTGGGGGCCCGAATACAATGAGCAGTTCTTC
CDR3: CASSLWGPEYNEQFF

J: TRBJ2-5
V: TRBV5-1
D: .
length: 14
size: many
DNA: TGCGCCAGCAGCTTGGGACGGACCCAAGAGACCCAGTACTTC
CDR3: CASSLGRTQETQYF

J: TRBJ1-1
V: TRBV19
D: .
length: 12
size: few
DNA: TGTGCCAGTAGTATAGGGCCCCGCGAGGCTTTCTTT
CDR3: CASSIGPREAFF